This T cell receptor beta chain was captured in a study of lymphopenia after photon versus proton radiotherapy. Clones were read by immunoSEQ multiplex PCR, and TCRdb kept only the in-frame ones, dropping some. The sample records tens of thousands of clones, 87% being singletons. The CDR3 sequence is 11 residues long. The V gene's germline CDR1 is WSHSY and CDR2 SAAADI. Trimming shortened V by 4 bases and J by 9 bases, and 7 bases separated the two germline ends. The sample here was peripheral blood, taken from a patient treated with proton-based radiotherapy. The chain joins TRBV10-2 to TRBJ2-1; D is unresolved. This receptor was taken from a man older than 75 with esophageal cancer. The CDR3, as DNA: TGCGCCAGCAGTGTTATGGTTGAGCAGTTCTTC. This translates into CASSVMVEQFF.